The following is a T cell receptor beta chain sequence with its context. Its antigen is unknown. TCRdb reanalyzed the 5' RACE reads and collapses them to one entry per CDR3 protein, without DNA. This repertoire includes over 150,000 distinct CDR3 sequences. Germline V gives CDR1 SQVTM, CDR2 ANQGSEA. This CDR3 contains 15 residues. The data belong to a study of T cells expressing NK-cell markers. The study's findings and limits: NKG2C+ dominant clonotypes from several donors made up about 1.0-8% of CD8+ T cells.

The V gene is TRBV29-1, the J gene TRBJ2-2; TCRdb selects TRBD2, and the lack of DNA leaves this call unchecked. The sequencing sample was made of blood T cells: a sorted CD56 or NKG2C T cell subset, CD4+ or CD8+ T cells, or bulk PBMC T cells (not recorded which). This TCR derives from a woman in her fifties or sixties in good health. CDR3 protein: CSVTSGPTNTGELFF.